The rows below give T cell receptor beta chains drawn from one sample of a study of control samples from healthy donors and cancer patients. Some clones are missing from TCRdb's copy, which holds only in-frame ones; the method was immunoSEQ multiplex PCR. The sample has about 110,000 clones; around 80% are singletons. The sequencing sample was made of blood. The origin of the receptors is a man between 18 and 29 years old in good health. Each CDR3 is given with its conserved first and last residue. A D gene is named only where the DNA matches it firmly. Only part of the rows carry a size: once, few, many, or a class if the clone is expanded.

j_call: TRBJ2-2
clone_size: .
v_call: TRBV9
d_call: TRBD1
cdr3_nt: TGTGCCAGCAGCTCCACAGGGGGATACACCGGGGAGCTGTTTTTT
cdr3_aa: CASSSTGGYTGELFF

j_call: TRBJ1-1
clone_size: .
v_call: TRBV29-1
d_call: .
cdr3_nt: TGCAGCGTTCACGTTACAGGGTTGGAAGCTTTCTTT
cdr3_aa: CSVHVTGLEAFF

j_call: TRBJ2-1
clone_size: .
v_call: TRBV5-1
d_call: TRBD1
cdr3_nt: TGCGCCAGCAGCCCCCAGGGGGCATCCAACTCCTACAATGAGCAGTTCTTC
cdr3_aa: CASSPQGASNSYNEQFF

j_call: TRBJ1-2
clone_size: .
v_call: TRBV6-5
d_call: .
cdr3_nt: TGTGCCAGCAGTTTCACAGGTCCCGGCTACGGCTACACCTTC
cdr3_aa: CASSFTGPGYGYTF

j_call: TRBJ1-1
clone_size: .
v_call: TRBV5-1
d_call: TRBD1
cdr3_nt: TGCGCCAGCAGTCCACCCGGGACAGGGGGCCGAACTGAAGCTTTCTTT
cdr3_aa: CASSPPGTGGRTEAFF

j_call: TRBJ2-3
clone_size: .
v_call: TRBV5-5
d_call: .
cdr3_nt: TGTGCCAGCAGCTTGGGCTACTTAGGTGGAGATACGCAGTATTTT
cdr3_aa: CASSLGYLGGDTQYF

j_call: TRBJ2-2
clone_size: .
v_call: TRBV2
d_call: .
cdr3_nt: TGTGCCAGCAGTGAGGAGGTAACCGGGGAGCTGTTTTTT
cdr3_aa: CASSEEVTGELFF

j_call: TRBJ2-4
clone_size: .
v_call: TRBV6-2/TRBV6-3
d_call: TRBD1
cdr3_nt: TGTGCCAGCAGTCCGGGACAGCAAAACATTCAGTACTTC
cdr3_aa: CASSPGQQNIQYF

j_call: TRBJ2-5
clone_size: .
v_call: TRBV6-5
d_call: .
cdr3_nt: TGTGCCAGCATGCGACAGGTCCAAGAGACCCAGTACTTC
cdr3_aa: CASMRQVQETQYF

j_call: TRBJ2-3
clone_size: .
v_call: TRBV12-5
d_call: .
cdr3_nt: TGTGCTAGTGGTTTAAGTCTAGCCTGGGGCACAGATACGCAGTATTTT
cdr3_aa: CASGLSLAWGTDTQYF

j_call: TRBJ1-1
clone_size: .
v_call: TRBV7-9
d_call: .
cdr3_nt: TGTGCCAGCAGCTTATCGGGAAACACTGAAGCTTTCTTT
cdr3_aa: CASSLSGNTEAFF

j_call: TRBJ2-1
clone_size: .
v_call: TRBV19
d_call: TRBD2
cdr3_nt: TGTGCCAGTAGTACACTTAGCGGGGGGATTTACAATGAGCAGTTCTTC
cdr3_aa: CASSTLSGGIYNEQFF

j_call: TRBJ1-2
clone_size: .
v_call: TRBV27
d_call: TRBD1
cdr3_nt: TGTGCCAGCAGTTTGCAACAGGGGCTGGGTGGCTACACCTTC
cdr3_aa: CASSLQQGLGGYTF

j_call: TRBJ1-2
clone_size: few
v_call: TRBV5-4
d_call: .
cdr3_nt: TGTGCCAGCAGCTTGGCCGGGGGATATGGCTACACCTTC
cdr3_aa: CASSLAGGYGYTF

j_call: TRBJ1-1
clone_size: .
v_call: TRBV19
d_call: .
cdr3_nt: TGTGCCAGTAGTATATGGGACCTACCTAGCCGCCGGAACACTGAAGCTTTCTTT
cdr3_aa: CASSIWDLPSRRNTEAFF

j_call: TRBJ1-2
clone_size: few
v_call: TRBV6-5
d_call: .
cdr3_nt: TGTGCCAGCAGGTTGGACACCCCCCATGGCTACACCTTC
cdr3_aa: CASRLDTPHGYTF

j_call: TRBJ2-1
clone_size: .
v_call: TRBV7-2
d_call: .
cdr3_nt: TGTGCCAGCAGCCCGACTAGTAGTGAGCAGTTCTTC
cdr3_aa: CASSPTSSEQFF

j_call: TRBJ2-1
clone_size: .
v_call: TRBV2
d_call: .
cdr3_nt: TGTGCCAGCAGAGTGGATCGGCTAACTTCGAATGAGCAGTTCTTC
cdr3_aa: CASRVDRLTSNEQFF

j_call: TRBJ1-1
clone_size: .
v_call: TRBV29-1
d_call: TRBD1
cdr3_nt: TGCAGCGTGGACAGGGGGCGGACTGAAGCTTTCTTT
cdr3_aa: CSVDRGRTEAFF

j_call: TRBJ1-2
clone_size: .
v_call: TRBV6-5
d_call: TRBD1
cdr3_nt: TGTGCCAGCAGACCTCAACAGGGGGTACGGGATGGCTACACCTTC
cdr3_aa: CASRPQQGVRDGYTF

j_call: TRBJ1-1
clone_size: .
v_call: TRBV5-6
d_call: .
cdr3_nt: TGTGCCAGCAGCTTTAGCACAGCCATGAACACTGAAGCTTTCTTT
cdr3_aa: CASSFSTAMNTEAFF

j_call: TRBJ2-4
clone_size: .
v_call: TRBV10-2
d_call: .
cdr3_nt: TGCGCCAGCAGTGAGATTTGGGGGCCCCAAAACATTCAGTACTTC
cdr3_aa: CASSEIWGPQNIQYF

j_call: TRBJ1-2
clone_size: .
v_call: TRBV5-6
d_call: .
cdr3_nt: TGTGCCAGCAGCTCCCGGGGCCACTGGGGCGGCTACACCTTC
cdr3_aa: CASSSRGHWGGYTF

j_call: TRBJ1-2
clone_size: .
v_call: TRBV6-1
d_call: TRBD1
cdr3_nt: TGTGCCAGCAGTGATATACAGGGGACCTATGGCTACACCTTC
cdr3_aa: CASSDIQGTYGYTF

j_call: TRBJ2-5
clone_size: .
v_call: TRBV24-1
d_call: .
cdr3_nt: TGTGCCACCAGTGTGGGCAGTCAAGAGACCCAGTACTTC
cdr3_aa: CATSVGSQETQYF

j_call: TRBJ1-2
clone_size: .
v_call: TRBV7-9
d_call: .
cdr3_nt: TGTGCCAGCAGCTTCACAGAATCTAACTATGGCTACACCTTC
cdr3_aa: CASSFTESNYGYTF

j_call: TRBJ1-1
clone_size: .
v_call: TRBV6-5
d_call: TRBD1
cdr3_nt: TGTGCCAGCAGTTATCACAGGGGGGTGGACACTGAAGCTTTCTTT
cdr3_aa: CASSYHRGVDTEAFF

j_call: TRBJ1-1
clone_size: .
v_call: TRBV27
d_call: .
cdr3_nt: TGTGCCAGCAGTCCGGGTGGGTCACTGAGGGAAGCTTTCTTT
cdr3_aa: CASSPGGSLREAFF

j_call: TRBJ2-5
clone_size: .
v_call: TRBV5-4
d_call: TRBD1
cdr3_nt: TGTGCCAGCAGCTTGTTACGGGGACAGGGCCAAGAGACCCAGTACTTC
cdr3_aa: CASSLLRGQGQETQYF

j_call: TRBJ2-4
clone_size: .
v_call: TRBV4-1
d_call: .
cdr3_nt: TGCGCCAGCAGCCAGGGGTCGCAGGGGGGGATCGCCAAAAACATTCAGTACTTC
cdr3_aa: CASSQGSQGGIAKNIQYF

j_call: TRBJ1-1
clone_size: .
v_call: TRBV6-2/TRBV6-3
d_call: .
cdr3_nt: TGTGCCAGCAGTTATGGCCGGGATATCTTCGATTTCTTT
cdr3_aa: CASSYGRDIFDFF

j_call: TRBJ2-2
clone_size: .
v_call: TRBV28
d_call: TRBD2
cdr3_nt: TGTGCCAGCAGTTTACTAGCGGGGCTAGCCGGGGAGCTGTTTTTT
cdr3_aa: CASSLLAGLAGELFF

j_call: TRBJ2-2
clone_size: .
v_call: TRBV5-1
d_call: TRBD1
cdr3_nt: TGCGCCAGCAGCTGGCCTCGGCCAGGGGGGAACACCGGGGAGCTGTTTTTT
cdr3_aa: CASSWPRPGGNTGELFF

j_call: TRBJ1-5
clone_size: .
v_call: TRBV7-9
d_call: .
cdr3_nt: TGTGCCAGCAGCTTAGATGGGGGAGGAAATCAGCCCCAGCATTTT
cdr3_aa: CASSLDGGGNQPQHF

j_call: TRBJ1-5
clone_size: few
v_call: TRBV6-6
d_call: .
cdr3_nt: TGTGCCAGCAGTGTCACAGGGACATATCAGCCCCAGCATTTT
cdr3_aa: CASSVTGTYQPQHF

j_call: TRBJ1-2
clone_size: .
v_call: TRBV25-1
d_call: .
cdr3_nt: TGTGCCAGCAGTGACTTTTTCGGGACGGAAGCCAACTATGGCTACACCTTC
cdr3_aa: CASSDFFGTEANYGYTF

j_call: TRBJ2-7
clone_size: .
v_call: TRBV30
d_call: .
cdr3_nt: TGTGCCTGGGCCACAAATCCGTGGGGCGAGCAGTACTTC
cdr3_aa: CAWATNPWGEQYF

j_call: TRBJ1-3
clone_size: .
v_call: TRBV5-1
d_call: .
cdr3_nt: TGCGCCAGCAGCTTGGAGGTCGGGTCAGGAAACACCATATATTTT
cdr3_aa: CASSLEVGSGNTIYF

j_call: TRBJ2-2
clone_size: .
v_call: TRBV4-2
d_call: .
cdr3_nt: TGTGCCAGCAGCCAAGATCTGCTTACAACGAACACCGGGGAGCTGTTTTTT
cdr3_aa: CASSQDLLTTNTGELFF

j_call: TRBJ1-6
clone_size: .
v_call: TRBV5-1
d_call: .
cdr3_nt: TGCGCCAGCAGCACTACGACGGGAACCGATAATTCACCCCTCCACTTT
cdr3_aa: CASSTTTGTDNSPLHF

j_call: TRBJ1-1
clone_size: .
v_call: TRBV2
d_call: TRBD1
cdr3_nt: TGTGCCAGCAGTGTCAGGGGGTTGGCGAACACTGAAGCTTTCTTT
cdr3_aa: CASSVRGLANTEAFF

j_call: TRBJ2-4
clone_size: .
v_call: TRBV2
d_call: TRBD1
cdr3_nt: TGTGCCAGCAGTGATGAAGGGACAGTGACCCTTATAGCCAAAAACATTCAGTACTTC
cdr3_aa: CASSDEGTVTLIAKNIQYF

j_call: TRBJ2-5
clone_size: .
v_call: TRBV27
d_call: TRBD2
cdr3_nt: TGTGCCAGCAGTTGGGGCGGTGGACTAGCGGGGGAAGAGACCCAGTACTTC
cdr3_aa: CASSWGGGLAGEETQYF

j_call: TRBJ1-5
clone_size: few
v_call: TRBV4-3
d_call: .
cdr3_nt: TGCGCCAGCAGCCTGAATCGGGCGTTAGGCAATCAGCCCCAGCATTTT
cdr3_aa: CASSLNRALGNQPQHF